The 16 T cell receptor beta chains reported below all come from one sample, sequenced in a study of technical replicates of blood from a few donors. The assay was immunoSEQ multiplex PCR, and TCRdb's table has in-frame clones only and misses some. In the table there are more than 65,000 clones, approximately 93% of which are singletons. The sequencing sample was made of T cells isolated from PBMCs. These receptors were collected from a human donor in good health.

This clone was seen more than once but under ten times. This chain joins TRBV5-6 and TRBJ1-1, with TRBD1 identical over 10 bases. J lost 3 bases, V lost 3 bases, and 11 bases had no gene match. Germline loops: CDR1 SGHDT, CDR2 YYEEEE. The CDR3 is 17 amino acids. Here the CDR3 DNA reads TGTGCCAGCAGCTCGTTCGGGACAGGGGTTTTGGACACTGAAGCTTTCTTT. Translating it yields CASSSFGTGVLDTEAFF.

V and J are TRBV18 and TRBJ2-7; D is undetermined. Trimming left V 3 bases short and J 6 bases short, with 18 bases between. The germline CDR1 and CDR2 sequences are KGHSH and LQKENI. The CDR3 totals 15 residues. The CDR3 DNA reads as TGTGCCAGCTCACCGGGCTATTACAGTCCCGTCGAGCAGTACTTC. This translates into CASSPGYYSPVEQYF.

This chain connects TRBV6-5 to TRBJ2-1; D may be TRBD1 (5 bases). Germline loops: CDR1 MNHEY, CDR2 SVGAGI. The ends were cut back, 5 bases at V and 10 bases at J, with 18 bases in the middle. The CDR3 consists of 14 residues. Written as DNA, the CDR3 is TGTGCCAGCAGTCTCGCGACTCAGGGTTACGAGCAGTTCTTC. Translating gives CASSLATQGYEQFF.

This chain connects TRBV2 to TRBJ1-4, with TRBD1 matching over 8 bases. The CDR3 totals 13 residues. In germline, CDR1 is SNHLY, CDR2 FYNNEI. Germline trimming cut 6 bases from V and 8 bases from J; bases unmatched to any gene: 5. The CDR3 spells CASRTGEYEKLFF. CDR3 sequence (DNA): TGTGCCAGCAGGACAGGGGAGTACGAAAAACTGTTTTTT.

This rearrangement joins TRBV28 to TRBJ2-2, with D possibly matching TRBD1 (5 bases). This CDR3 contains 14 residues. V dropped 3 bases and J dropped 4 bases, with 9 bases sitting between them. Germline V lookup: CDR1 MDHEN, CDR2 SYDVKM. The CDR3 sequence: CASSFGHLTGELFF. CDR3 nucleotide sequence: TGTGCCAGCAGTTTTGGACACCTCACCGGGGAGCTGTTTTTT.

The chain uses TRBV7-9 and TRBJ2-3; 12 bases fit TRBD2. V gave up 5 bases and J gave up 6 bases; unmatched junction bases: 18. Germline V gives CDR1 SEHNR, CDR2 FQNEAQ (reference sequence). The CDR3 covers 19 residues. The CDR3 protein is CASSPQDWLAGGPGDTQYF. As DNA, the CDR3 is TGTGCCAGCAGCCCCCAGGACTGGCTAGCGGGAGGGCCGGGTGATACGCAGTATTTT.

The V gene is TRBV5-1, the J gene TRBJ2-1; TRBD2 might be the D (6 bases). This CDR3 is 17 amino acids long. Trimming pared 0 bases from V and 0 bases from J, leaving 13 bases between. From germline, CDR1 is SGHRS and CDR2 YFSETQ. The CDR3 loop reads CASSLGISGGSYNEQFF. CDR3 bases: TGCGCCAGCAGCTTGGGTATTAGCGGAGGCTCCTACAATGAGCAGTTCTTC.

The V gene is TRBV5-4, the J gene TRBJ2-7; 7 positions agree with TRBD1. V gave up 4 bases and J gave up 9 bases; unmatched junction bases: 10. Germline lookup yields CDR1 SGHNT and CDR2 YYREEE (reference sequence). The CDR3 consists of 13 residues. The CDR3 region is CASSPEQGLVQYF. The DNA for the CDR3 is TGTGCCAGCAGCCCGGAACAGGGGTTAGTGCAGTACTTC.

In DNA form, the CDR3 reads TGTGCCAGCAGCGTCCAGGGAGAGACCCAGTACTTC. As protein: CASSVQGETQYF. The rearrangement links TRBV7-9 to TRBJ2-5; a weak D match, TRBD1 (5 bases). The CDR3 loop spans 12 amino acids. Trimming pared 5 bases from V and 4 bases from J, leaving 8 bases between. Germline assignment: CDR1 SEHNR and CDR2 FQNEAQ (reference sequence).

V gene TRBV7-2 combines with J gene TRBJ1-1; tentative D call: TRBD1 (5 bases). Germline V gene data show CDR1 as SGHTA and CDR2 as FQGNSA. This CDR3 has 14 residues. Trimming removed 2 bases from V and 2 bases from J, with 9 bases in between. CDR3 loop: CASSLQGQNTEAFF. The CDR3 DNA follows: TGTGCCAGCAGCTTACAGGGCCAAAACACTGAAGCTTTCTTT. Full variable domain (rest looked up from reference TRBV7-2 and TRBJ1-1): GAGVSQSPSNKVTEKGKDVELRCDPISGHTALYWYRQSLGQGLEFLIYFQGNSAPDKSGLPSDRFSAERTGGSVSTLTIQRTQQEDSAVYLCASSLQGQNTEAFFGQGTRLTVV.

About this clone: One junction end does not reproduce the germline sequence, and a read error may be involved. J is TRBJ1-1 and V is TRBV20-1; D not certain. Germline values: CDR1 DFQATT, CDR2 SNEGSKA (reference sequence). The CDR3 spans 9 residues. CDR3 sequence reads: CSAREGRTF. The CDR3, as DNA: TGCAGTGCTAGAGAGGGGAGGACTTTT.

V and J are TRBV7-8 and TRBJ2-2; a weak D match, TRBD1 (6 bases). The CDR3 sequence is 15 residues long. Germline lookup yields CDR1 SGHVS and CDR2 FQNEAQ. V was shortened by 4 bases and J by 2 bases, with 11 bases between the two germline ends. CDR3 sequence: CASSSGTINTGELFF. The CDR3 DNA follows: TGTGCCAGCAGCTCCGGGACAATCAACACCGGGGAGCTGTTTTTT. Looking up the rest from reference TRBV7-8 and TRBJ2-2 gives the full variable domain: GAGVSQSPRYKVAKRGQDVALRCDPISGHVSLFWYQQALGQGPEFLTYFQNEAQLDKSGLPSDRFFAERPEGSVSTLKIQRTQQEDSAVYLCASSSGTINTGELFFGEGSRLTVL.

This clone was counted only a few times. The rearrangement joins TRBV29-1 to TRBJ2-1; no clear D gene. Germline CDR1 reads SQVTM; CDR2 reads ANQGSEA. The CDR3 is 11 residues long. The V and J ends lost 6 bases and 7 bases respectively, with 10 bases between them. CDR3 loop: CSVFYWNEQFF. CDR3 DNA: TGCAGCGTGTTTTACTGGAATGAGCAGTTCTTC.

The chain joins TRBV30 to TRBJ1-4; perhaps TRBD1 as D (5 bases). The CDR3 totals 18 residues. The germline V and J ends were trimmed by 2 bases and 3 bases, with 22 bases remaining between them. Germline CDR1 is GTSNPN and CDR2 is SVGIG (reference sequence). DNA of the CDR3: TGTGCCTGGAGTATAGGGGCAGGGCATTCCATGGCTAATGAAAAACTGTTTTTT. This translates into CAWSIGAGHSMANEKLFF.

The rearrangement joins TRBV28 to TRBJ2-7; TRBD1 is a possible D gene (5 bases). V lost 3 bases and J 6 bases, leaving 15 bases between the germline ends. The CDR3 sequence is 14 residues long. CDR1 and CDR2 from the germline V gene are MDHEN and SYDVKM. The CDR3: CASSFLGRATEQYF. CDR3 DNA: TGTGCCAGCAGTTTTCTTGGCAGGGCAACCGAGCAGTACTTC.

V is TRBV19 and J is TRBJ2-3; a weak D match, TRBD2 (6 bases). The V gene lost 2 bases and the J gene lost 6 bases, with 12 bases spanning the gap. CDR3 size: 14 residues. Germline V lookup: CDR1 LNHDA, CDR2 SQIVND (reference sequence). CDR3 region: CASSIPGLYDTQYF. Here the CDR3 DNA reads TGTGCCAGTAGTATACCGGGACTTTATGATACGCAGTATTTT.